Below, 20 T cell receptor beta chains from the same sample are listed, as sequenced in a study of blood T cell repertoires in COVID-19. The data were produced by immunoSEQ multiplex PCR, yet TCRdb's version contains in-frame clones alone and is incomplete. The repertoire holds 200,000 to 250,000 clones, with roughly four fifths as singletons. The sequencing input was peripheral blood. These receptors were collected from a middle-aged woman with acute or convalescent COVID-19.

This clone was seen just once. The chain has TRBV6-6 and TRBJ1-4; TRBD1 aligns across 8 bases. The V segment lost 1 base and the J segment 16 bases; nucleotides outside the gene matches: 14. The CDR3 has 15 residues. CDR1 is MNHNY and CDR2 is SVGAGI in the germline V gene (reference sequence). This CDR3 reads CASSYLGQADPMRFF. The DNA of the CDR3 is TGTGCCAGCAGTTACTTGGGACAGGCGGATCCAATGCGGTTTTTT.

The V gene is TRBV5-1, the J gene TRBJ2-1; 7 bases match TRBD1. V trimming: 1 base; J trimming: 0 bases; junction bases outside the gene matches: 10. Germline assignment: CDR1 SGHRS and CDR2 YFSETQ. The CDR3 extends over 18 amino acids. CDR3 bases: TGCGCCAGCAGCTTGCCGGGACAGAGAACGAGCTCCTACAATGAGCAGTTCTTC. This codes for CASSLPGQRTSSYNEQFF.

The chain couples TRBV12-3 or TRBV12-4 to TRBJ2-1; tentatively, D is TRBD1 (5 bases). The V end lost 1 base, the J end lost 14 bases, and 9 bases lay between the germline ends. The CDR3 is 11 residues long. Written as DNA, the CDR3 is TGTGCCAGCAGTTTAGGAACCAGGGAGTTCTTC. Protein: CASSLGTREFF.

The chain links TRBV7-8 to TRBJ2-1; TRBD1 agrees at 7 bases. Germline values: CDR1 SGHVS, CDR2 FQNEAQ. After removal of 8 bases from V and 4 bases from J, the junction contained 20 bases not matched to a gene. The CDR3 is 18 residues long. CDR3 DNA: TGTGCCAGCCGGACCGGGACCCGCATGGGGGACAGTTACAATGAGCAGTTCTTC. Translated, it gives CASRTGTRMGDSYNEQFF.

The table lists this clone with a count of one. The chain carries TRBV10-3 and TRBJ2-1; possible D gene TRBD2, 6 bases. This CDR3 has 13 residues. Germline V gene sequence: CDR1 ENHRY, CDR2 SYGVKD. V lost 0 bases to trimming and J lost 9 bases, with 9 bases between them. The CDR3 region is CAISESASAEQFF. CDR3 nucleotide sequence: TGTGCCATCAGTGAGTCTGCTAGCGCTGAGCAGTTCTTC.

The chain has TRBV7-3 and TRBJ2-5; D is possibly TRBD2 (6 bases). Trimming took off 5 bases at V and 5 bases at J, with 12 bases between the two ends. Germline V gives CDR1 SGHTA, CDR2 FQGTGA. This CDR3 region has 13 residues. Here the CDR3 reads CASSPQAGETQYF. The CDR3 bases are TGTGCCAGCAGCCCCCAGGCGGGGGAGACCCAGTACTTC.

This clone occurred a few times. The CDR3 nucleotides are TGTGCCAGCAGCCATTCAGTCTACGAGCAGTACTTC. It yields the protein CASSHSVYEQYF. The rearrangement joins TRBV3-1 (or the pseudogene TRBV3-2) to TRBJ2-7; D uncertain. The CDR3 sequence is 12 residues long. The V gene's germline CDR1 is LGHDT and CDR2 YNNKEL (reference sequence). Trimming left V 3 bases short and J 3 bases short, with 6 bases between.

The CDR3 DNA reads as TGTGCCAGCACCCATGGACAGCAAGAGACCCAGTACTTC. Translating it yields CASTHGQQETQYF. The rearrangement links TRBV6-5 to TRBJ2-5; a possible D gene is TRBD1 (6 bases). CDR1 is MNHEY and CDR2 is SVGAGI in the germline V gene. CDR3 size: 13 residues. Between the trimmed V and J ends, which lost 7 bases and 2 bases, there was a span of 11 bases.

V gene TRBV5-6 combines with J gene TRBJ2-1, with TRBD2 matching 7 bases. CDR1 and CDR2 from the germline V gene are SGHDT and YYEEEE. The CDR3 spans 17 residues. The trim removed 1 base at V and 4 bases at J, leaving 11 bases unmatched. The CDR3 protein is CASSLSGSGDPYNEQFF. The CDR3 coding sequence is TGTGCCAGCAGCTTGTCTGGGAGCGGGGACCCGTACAATGAGCAGTTCTTC.

The CDR3 loop is CASSPGSQRDEQYF. As DNA, the CDR3 is TGTGCCAGCAGTCCGGGGTCTCAACGGGACGAGCAGTACTTC. The rearrangement links TRBV25-1 to TRBJ2-7; D possibly corresponds to TRBD2 (5 bases). This CDR3 has 14 residues. V shed 5 bases and J shed 5 bases, with 16 bases lying between them. Germline V gives CDR1 MGHDK, CDR2 SYGVNS.

This rearrangement joins TRBV24-1 to TRBJ2-7; 12 bases align to TRBD2. V gave up 3 bases and J gave up 4 bases; unmatched junction bases: 3. The CDR3 spans 15 residues. Germline V gene lookup returns CDR1 KGHDR and CDR2 SFDVKD. The CDR3 region is CATSDPTSGRYEQYF. For the CDR3, the DNA is TGTGCCACCAGTGATCCGACTAGCGGGAGATACGAGCAGTACTTC.

This clone occurred a few times. This chain links TRBV27 with TRBJ1-2; no clear D gene. The CDR3 totals 13 residues. The germline V gene encodes CDR1 MNHEY and CDR2 SMNVEV (reference sequence). V lost 1 base, J lost 13 bases, and 16 bases lay in between. CDR3 nucleotide sequence: TGTGCCAGCAGTTTATTACCCGCGAACCCCCCCACCTTC. Its protein product is CASSLLPANPPTF.

There are a few counts of this clone. This specimen includes other DNA sequences encoding the same CDR3. The CDR3 is CASSLGAGANYGYTF. CDR3 nucleotides: TGTGCCAGCAGCTTAGGGGCAGGGGCAAACTATGGCTACACCTTC. This chain uses TRBV7-8 with TRBJ1-2, with a weak D call TRBD1 (6 bases). Germline-derived CDR1 and CDR2 are SGHVS and FQNEAQ. With 1 base removed from V and 2 bases from J, the gap between germline ends came to 11 bases. The CDR3 is 15 residues long.

This chain's CDR3 is CASSLRGSYNEQFF. The CDR3 nucleotides read TGTGCCAGCAGTTTAAGGGGGAGCTACAATGAGCAGTTCTTC. The chain carries TRBV27 and TRBJ2-1, with D maybe TRBD1 (6 bases). The ends were cut back, 2 bases at V and 3 bases at J, with 8 bases in the middle. Germline CDR1 is MNHEY and CDR2 is SMNVEV (reference sequence). This CDR3 comprises 14 residues.

The chain carries TRBV7-9 and TRBJ2-1; 10 bases map to TRBD2. Germline CDR1 and CDR2: SEHNR and FQNEAQ (reference sequence). The V gene end was trimmed by 3 bases and the J gene end by 6 bases; junction bases not matched to a gene: 2. This CDR3 comprises 14 residues. The CDR3, as DNA: TGTGCCAGCAGCTTCAGCGGGAGGGCCAATGAGCAGTTCTTC. Translated: CASSFSGRANEQFF.

V gene TRBV7-9 combines with J gene TRBJ2-3, with 15 bases identical to TRBD2. Germline V CDR1 and CDR2: SEHNR, FQNEAQ (reference sequence). V was pared by 4 bases and J by 2 bases, with 4 bases of the junction left unmatched. CDR3 length: 17 residues. The chain's CDR3 is CASSWRTSGRATDTQYF. The CDR3 DNA reads as TGTGCCAGCAGCTGGCGGACTAGCGGGAGGGCCACAGATACGCAGTATTTT.

V is TRBV7-9 and J is TRBJ2-5; a weak D match, TRBD2 (7 bases). The CDR3 totals 16 residues. V was clipped by 4 bases and J by 5 bases, with 20 bases between them. Germline-derived CDR1 and CDR2 are SEHNR and FQNEAQ (reference sequence). The DNA for the CDR3 is TGTGCCAGCAGCTCCCGGGGGGCGCGGGACGGGGAGACCCAGTACTTC. It yields the protein CASSSRGARDGETQYF.

The chain joins TRBV13 to TRBJ2-6; the D gene is possibly TRBD1 (8 bases). Trimming took off 5 bases at V and 2 bases at J, with 22 bases between the two ends. The CDR3 is 19 residues long. The germline V gene encodes CDR1 PRHDT and CDR2 FYEKMQ (reference sequence). Here the CDR3 DNA reads TGTGCCAGCAGCCCACTCACTGGACAGGGAGGGGCTGGGGCCAACGTCCTGACTTTC. It translates to CASSPLTGQGGAGANVLTF.

The V gene is TRBV7-9, the J gene TRBJ2-5, with 7 bases that match TRBD2. Germline CDR1 reads SEHNR; CDR2 reads FQNEAQ (reference sequence). Unmatched junction bases numbered 13, after V lost 4 bases and J lost 5 bases. The CDR3 is made up of 16 amino acids. CDR3 in amino acids: CASSSQREGPRETQYF. The CDR3 bases are TGTGCCAGCAGCTCGCAGAGGGAGGGTCCTCGGGAGACCCAGTACTTC. Based on the CDR3 plus reference TRBV7-9 and TRBJ2-5, the full variable domain is DTGVSQNPRHKITKRGQNVTFRCDPISEHNRLYWYRQTLGQGPEFLTYFQNEAQLEKSRLLSDRFSAERPKGSFSTLEIQRTEQGDSAMYLCASSSQREGPRETQYFGPGTRLLVL.

This sequence joins TRBV7-8 and TRBJ1-2; weak D call: TRBD1 (5 bases). The CDR3 loop spans 14 amino acids. Germline loops: CDR1 SGHVS, CDR2 FQNEAQ. The V end lost 0 bases, the J end lost 8 bases, and 13 bases lay between the germline ends. As DNA, the CDR3 is TGTGCCAGCAGCTTAGCGGGTTCCGGGGGAGGCTACACCTTC. Its translation: CASSLAGSGGGYTF.